This T cell receptor (beta chain) originates from a study of brain T cells in children with intractable seizures. Remarks on this clone: Its target is unknown.

The sample's time point: blood from clinic visit 5 months post-surgery; TSC patient then seizure free. Only cases whose brain tissue showed the highest T cell transcript signatures were sequenced. At least one anti-epileptic drug was given before surgery. The ends were cut back, 5 bases at V and 8 bases at J, with 16 bases in the middle. The CDR3 sequence is 14 residues long. Germline V CDR1 and CDR2: MNHEY, SVGAGI. Produced via immunoSEQ multiplex PCR; TCRdb's table is partial and in-frame only. The sample contains about 340,000 clones, about 93% of which appear only once. Study-wide findings and caveats: Viral specificity was inferred only from CDR3 similarity; HCMV serostatus was unknown. Pre- and post-surgery blood differed in depth, so pre-surgery absences may be undersampling.

This receptor was taken from a boy less than two years old with tuberous sclerosis and intractable seizures. The chain combines TRBV6-5 with TRBJ2-4; D might be TRBD1 or TRBD2, each matching 6 bases. Source: peripheral blood, taken more than 4 months after surgery. CDR3 DNA sequence: TGTGCCAGCAGTCGAGAGTGGGGGGCATACATTCAGTACTTC. Amino acids: CASSREWGAYIQYF.